This passage covers 13 T cell receptor beta chains from one sample sequenced in a study of T cells expressing NK-cell markers. TCRdb re-analyzed the 5' RACE reads; it lists each CDR3 protein once, without DNA. This listing includes about 370,000 distinct CDR3 sequences. The sample was blood T cells: a sorted CD56 or NKG2C T cell subset, CD4+ or CD8+ T cells, or bulk PBMC T cells (not recorded which). The origin of the receptors is a woman aged 45-65 years in good health.

The chain couples TRBV7-3 to TRBJ2-1; there is no DNA to check the TCRdb D call of TRBD2. The germline CDR1 and CDR2 sequences are SGHTA and FQGTGA. There are 14 residues in the CDR3. The chain's CDR3 is CASSLLGSSGEQFF.

The CDR3 spells CATSVTSGRYNEQFF. V is TRBV24-1 and J is TRBJ2-1; TCRdb picks TRBD2, but there is no DNA to check that call. The CDR3 loop spans 15 amino acids. In germline, CDR1 is KGHDR, CDR2 SFDVKD.

The chain couples TRBV12-3 or TRBV12-4 to TRBJ2-1. The CDR3 is 12 amino acids. CDR3 residues: CASSLGPYEQFF.

The chain uses TRBV6-5 and TRBJ2-1. Germline CDR1 and CDR2: MNHEY and SVGAGI. CDR3 length: 17 amino acids. CDR3 sequence reads: CASSYSAGRGSYNEQFF.

The V and J genes are TRBV6-5 and TRBJ2-7. Per the germline V gene, CDR1 is MNHEY and CDR2 is SVGAGI. The CDR3 is 13 residues long. The CDR3 here is CASRKTPSYEQYF.

The rearrangement uses TRBV23-1 and TRBJ1-1. TRBV23-1 is given ORF status, its function remaining uncertain. The CDR3 contains 15 residues. The CDR3 reads CASSQWKCMNTEAFF.

J is TRBJ2-5 and V is TRBV20-1; TCRdb reports TRBD1, a call that lacks DNA to check it against. The length of the CDR3 is 14 residues. Germline V gene sequence: CDR1 DFQATT, CDR2 SNEGSKA (reference sequence). The CDR3: CSARPDSLGETQYF.

The rearrangement links TRBV5-1 to TRBJ2-5; the D call from TCRdb, TRBD2, cannot be confirmed without DNA. Germline CDR1 SGHRS, CDR2 YFSETQ. This CDR3 has 16 amino acids. CDR3 residues: CASSPFLLAGKETQYF.

V and J are TRBV19 and TRBJ1-1. The germline V gene has CDR1 LNHDA and CDR2 SQIVND (reference sequence). The CDR3 has 16 amino acids. The CDR3 reads CASSQSSADQNTEAFF.

V is TRBV5-1 and J is TRBJ2-5. Germline V gene sequence: CDR1 SGHRS, CDR2 YFSETQ. CDR3 length: 11 amino acids. CDR3 sequence reads: CATGVQETQYF.

The gene calls are TRBV3-1 and TRBJ2-4. The CDR3 has 14 residues. Germline CDR1 reads LGHDT; CDR2 reads YNNKEL (reference sequence). This CDR3 reads CASSQRSGLDIQYF.

The chain links TRBV7-6 to TRBJ2-2; TCRdb's D gene call, TRBD2, goes unchecked for lack of DNA. The CDR3 loop spans 18 amino acids. Germline V gene lookup returns CDR1 SGHVS and CDR2 FNYEAQ. The CDR3 sequence is CASSLVTGPSPNTGELFF.

The genes are TRBV20-1 and TRBJ2-4; the TCRdb D gene call, TRBD1, has no DNA to confirm it. This CDR3 is built from 14 residues. Germline V gene sequence: CDR1 DFQATT, CDR2 SNEGSKA (reference sequence). This CDR3 reads CSAREQTGSNIQYF.